In its sample, the clone carrying this T cell receptor beta chain was seen a few times. Its antigen remains unidentified. This specimen belongs to a study of human T cells and chemical hapten exposure. Study at large: While the approximately 22-week study was under way, patients received diphenylcyclopropenone on the scalp every week. General observations from the study: There was no change with DPC sensitization in TCRs above 1 in 1000 frequency. Patch test score was positively correlated with the counts of PT1 expanded TCRs.

Time point meaning: pre-sensitization, week 0. Sample treatment: therapeutic diphenylcyclopropenone sensitization with weekly scalp DPC. Sample donors consisted of patients with alopecia, aged 18 to 70 years, who were suitable for DPC. CDR3 size: 15 residues. V lost 7 bases, J lost 7 bases, and 19 bases lay in between. Germline-derived CDR1 and CDR2 are KGHDR and SFDVKD. Via MiXCR, TCRdb re-called the RACE reads, giving one row per CDR3 protein. This table holds 240,000 or so distinct CDR3 sequences, around 9.3% found once. The sequence came from a woman aged 40 to 50 with alopecia areata. Some clones in this sample may be carry-over from other donors' samples. The chain has TRBV24-1 and TRBJ1-5, with D possibly TRBD1 on 5 matching bases. Source: whole blood, taken in connection with sensitization to the hapten diphenylcyclopropenone (DPC). The DNA of the CDR3 is TGTGCCACCAGCGAGAGTCCGGGGCCGGTCCAGCCCCAGCATTTT. As protein: CATSESPGPVQPQHF.